The 28 T cell receptor beta chains presented below share a single source sample, sequenced in a study of T-cell reconstitution after alpha-beta-depleted transplantation in children. Unique molecular identifiers were incorporated into the prepared TCRbeta library. TCRdb re-called the PCR reads with MiXCR, one entry per CDR3 protein. The sample shows about 580,000 distinct CDR3 sequences, about 23% of them seen only once. The material was PBMCs, mostly from graft donor cells, obtained 360 days after TCRalphabeta/CD19-depleted stem cell transplant. These receptors were obtained from a boy less than two years old who had a stem cell transplant for acute myeloid leukemia, so the T cells may come from the graft donor.

The genes are TRBV4-1 and TRBJ2-6; D is ambiguous. The CDR3 covers 15 residues. Per germline, CDR1 MGHRA and CDR2 YSYEKL. Between the trimmed V and J ends, which lost 1 base and 2 bases, there was a span of 6 bases. This chain's CDR3 is CASSQVNTGANVLTF. The CDR3 DNA follows: TGCGCCAGCAGCCAAGTTAACACTGGGGCCAACGTCCTGACTTTC.

This clonotype occurred many times. The CDR3 protein is CASSKDRGLETQYF. The CDR3 nucleotides read TGCGCCAGCAGCAAGGACAGGGGCTTGGAGACCCAGTACTTC. This sequence joins TRBV5-1 and TRBJ2-5; TRBD1 matches 9 bases. Germline assignment: CDR1 SGHRS and CDR2 YFSETQ. With 4 bases clipped from V and 5 bases from J, the junction kept 6 bases outside the gene matches. CDR3 size: 14 residues.

In this sample, this clonotype turned up many times. The V and J genes are TRBV11-3 and TRBJ2-5, with 10 bases fitting TRBD2. Germline trimming cut 2 bases from V and 2 bases from J; bases unmatched to any gene: 8. The CDR3 spans 17 residues. The germline V gene encodes CDR1 SGHNT and CDR2 YENEEA. The CDR3 DNA is TGTGCCAGCAGCTTAACCTTACTAGCGGGACAACAAGAGACCCAGTACTTC. It is translated as CASSLTLLAGQQETQYF.

This clonotype was counted at least ten times. The rearrangement uses TRBV29-1 and TRBJ2-4, with 7 nucleotides matching TRBD1. Germline CDR1 reads SQVTM; CDR2 reads ANQGSEA. V lost 6 bases to trimming and J lost 4 bases; unmatched junction nucleotides: 18. The CDR3 contains 17 residues. Written as DNA, the CDR3 is TGCAGCGTAAAGGACAGGACCATTGCCCCCGAAAAAAACATTCAGTACTTC. Its protein product is CSVKDRTIAPEKNIQYF.

This clonotype was detected a few times. V gene TRBV6-1 combines with J gene TRBJ2-3; unclear D gene. Germline CDR1 MNHNS, CDR2 SASEGT. Trimming took 6 bases from V and 0 from J, leaving 16 bases between them. The CDR3 is 16 residues long. DNA for the CDR3: TGTGCCAGCAGGGAGACCATCTTTCCTAGCACAGATACGCAGTATTTT. It is translated as CASRETIFPSTDTQYF.

This chain links TRBV20-1 with TRBJ2-7; D is unclear. Trimming pared 0 bases from V and 2 bases from J, leaving 17 bases between. The CDR3 has 16 residues. CDR1 is DFQATT, CDR2 SNEGSKA, per germline (reference sequence). The CDR3 loop reads CSARDRSGREAYEQYV. The DNA of the CDR3 is TGCAGTGCTAGAGATCGTTCGGGTCGTGAGGCCTACGAGCAGTACGTC.

The chain is built from TRBV5-1 and TRBJ2-3; D not resolved. The CDR3 is 14 amino acids. Germline lookup yields CDR1 SGHRS and CDR2 YFSETQ. V was trimmed by 1 base and J by 4 bases, leaving 10 bases between them. The CDR3 loop reads CASSLSLSSDTQYF. CDR3 nucleotide sequence: TGCGCCAGCAGCTTGAGCCTTAGCTCAGATACGCAGTATTTT.

This clonotype showed up many times. Germline is not matched at one junction end, which may reflect a read error. The V call is TRBV6-5, the J call TRBJ2-7; 8 bases agree with TRBD1. Germline V gene lookup returns CDR1 MNHEY and CDR2 SVGAGI. The CDR3 consists of 15 residues. Here the CDR3 DNA reads TGTGCCAGCAGTGACTCCGGGACAGGAACCTACGAGCAGTACTTC. Its protein is CASSDSGTGTYEQYF.

This clonotype was counted between two and nine times. The chain links TRBV27 to TRBJ1-2; D unclear. V lost 5 bases and J 0 bases, leaving 10 bases between the germline ends. This CDR3 contains 14 residues. Germline values: CDR1 MNHEY, CDR2 SMNVEV (reference sequence). The DNA for the CDR3 is TGTGCCAGCAGTCCCCGGACCGCTAACTATGGCTACACCTTC. Residues: CASSPRTANYGYTF.

The V call is TRBV20-1, the J call TRBJ2-1; TRBD2 aligns across 9 bases. The V segment lost 2 bases and the J segment 3 bases; nucleotides outside the gene matches: 14. The CDR3 runs to 18 residues. The germline gives CDR1 DFQATT, CDR2 SNEGSKA (reference sequence). CDR3 sequence (DNA): TGCAGTGCTAGACCACCCAGGGCTAGCGGGGATAGCTACAATGAGCAGTTCTTC. Amino acids: CSARPPRASGDSYNEQFF.

The genes are TRBV20-1 and TRBJ1-4; perhaps TRBD1 as D (6 bases). The CDR3 has 15 amino acids. CDR1 is DFQATT, CDR2 SNEGSKA, per germline (reference sequence). DNA for the CDR3: TGCAGCATATCCCGGGACAAGATCACTAATGAAAAACTGTTTTTT. This translates into CSISRDKITNEKLFF.

The chain carries TRBV20-1 and TRBJ2-3, with 13 bases fitting TRBD2. Trimming at V came to 1 base and at J to 0 bases, leaving 4 bases not matched to a gene. Germline V gene sequence: CDR1 DFQATT, CDR2 SNEGSKA (reference sequence). The CDR3 has 17 residues. The CDR3 here is CSARGTSGRSSTDTQYF. The CDR3 coding sequence is TGCAGTGCTAGAGGGACTAGCGGGAGATCTAGCACAGATACGCAGTATTTT.

This clonotype was seen more than once but under ten times. The CDR3 nucleotides are TGTGCCAGCAGTTTCTGGGTCCAAGAGACCCAGTACTTC. Its protein is CASSFWVQETQYF. This chain links TRBV12-3 or TRBV12-4 with TRBJ2-5, with no clear D. The CDR3 extends over 13 amino acids. V was trimmed by 3 bases and J by 1 base, leaving 6 bases between them.

This chain joins TRBV6-2 or TRBV6-3 and TRBJ2-1, with TRBD2 matching 15 bases. The CDR3 loop spans 21 amino acids. Trimming took 5 bases from V and 3 from J; bases not matched to a gene: 17. Germline lookup yields CDR1 MNHEY and CDR2 SVGEGT. CDR3 sequence reads: CASSRHPPGLAGGTVYNEQFF. CDR3 in DNA: TGTGCCAGCAGTCGCCACCCTCCGGGACTAGCGGGGGGCACTGTCTACAATGAGCAGTTCTTC.

The gene calls are TRBV12-3 or TRBV12-4 and TRBJ2-7; the match to TRBD1 covers 10 bases. The CDR3 has 14 residues. With 4 bases clipped from V and 12 bases from J, the junction kept 12 bases outside the gene matches. The CDR3: CASSSPGQGPIRYF. The CDR3 DNA reads as TGTGCCAGCAGTTCACCGGGACAGGGGCCAATACGGTACTTC.

The gene calls are TRBV7-7 and TRBJ2-2; 11 nucleotides match TRBD1. Looked up from germline, CDR1 is SSHAT and CDR2 is FNYEAQ (reference sequence). J was trimmed by 7 bases and V by 4 bases; bases with no gene match: 5. The CDR3 runs to 15 residues. The CDR3 DNA reads as TGTGCCAGCAGCTCCGGACAGGGGGCTGTCGGGGAGCTGTTTTTT. Its protein is CASSSGQGAVGELFF.

Concerning this clonotype itself: Given a much more abundant clone one base away, this may be a read error. The rearrangement links TRBV3-1 to TRBJ2-1; 10 positions agree with TRBD1. The CDR3 loop spans 16 amino acids. Looked up from germline, CDR1 is LGHDT and CDR2 is YNNKEL (reference sequence). The ends lost 4 bases at V and 0 bases at J; junction bases unmatched: 3. CDR3 region: CASSPRTGGSYNEQFF. The CDR3, as DNA: TGTGCCAGCAGCCCCAGGACAGGGGGCTCCTACAATGAGCAGTTCTTC.

This chain uses TRBV4-3 with TRBJ2-7; no definite D call. The length of the CDR3 is 12 residues. Per germline, CDR1 LGHNA and CDR2 YSLEER. V was cut by 9 bases and J by 2 bases, with 11 bases left in between. CDR3 sequence (DNA): TGCGCCAGGACTGCCATCGCCTACGAGCAGTACTTC. Residues: CARTAIAYEQYF.

This clonotype was recorded at least ten times. J is TRBJ1-2 and V is TRBV12-3 or TRBV12-4, with D maybe TRBD1 (6 bases). Trimming pared 1 base from V and 0 bases from J, leaving 12 bases between. This CDR3 spans 16 amino acids. The CDR3 protein is CASSLEGGAANYGYTF. The CDR3, as DNA: TGTGCCAGCAGTTTAGAGGGGGGCGCAGCTAACTATGGCTACACCTTC.

The table lists this clonotype with a few counts. The rearrangement joins TRBV18 to TRBJ2-2, with a tentative D call TRBD1 (6 bases). Trimming removed 3 bases at V and 2 bases at J, with 13 bases between. The CDR3 has 16 amino acids. Looked up from germline, CDR1 is KGHSH and CDR2 is LQKENI. The CDR3 sequence: CASSPADRLNTGELFF. The DNA of the CDR3 is TGTGCCAGCTCACCTGCTGACAGGTTAAACACCGGGGAGCTGTTTTTT.

This clonotype was counted ten times or more. The chain combines TRBV5-1 with TRBJ2-6; D is ambiguous. This CDR3 contains 18 residues. With 0 bases removed from V and 2 bases from J, the gap between germline ends came to 15 bases. The germline gives CDR1 SGHRS, CDR2 YFSETQ. The CDR3 reads CASSLEGPESPGANVLTF. The DNA of the CDR3 is TGCGCCAGCAGCTTGGAAGGACCCGAGTCCCCTGGGGCCAACGTCCTGACTTTC.

V usage is TRBV20-1 and J usage is TRBJ2-5, with D perhaps matching TRBD1 (6 bases). This CDR3 has 14 residues. V lost 7 bases and J lost 5, with 20 bases in between. Per the germline V gene, CDR1 is DFQATT and CDR2 is SNEGSKA (reference sequence). DNA for the CDR3: TGCAGTGGGAGGCCACCTTCAAGGGGGGAGACCCAGTACTTC. Translation: CSGRPPSRGETQYF.

This clonotype was seen a handful of times. CDR3 residues: CASSGSPVMGVGELFF. The CDR3 DNA follows: TGTGCCAGCAGTGGATCCCCTGTAATGGGGGTCGGGGAGCTGTTTTTT. The J gene is TRBJ2-2, the V gene TRBV25-1; D might be TRBD1 or TRBD2, each matching 5 bases. The CDR3 is made up of 16 amino acids. Looked up from germline, CDR1 is MGHDK and CDR2 is SYGVNS. V was pared by 4 bases and J by 7 bases, with 19 bases between.

The chain carries TRBV7-6 and TRBJ1-2; no definite D call. Germline CDR1 SGHVS, CDR2 FNYEAQ. The CDR3 loop spans 14 amino acids. The germline V and J ends were trimmed by 4 bases and 4 bases, with 13 bases remaining between them. The CDR3 protein is CASSSLSDGYGYTF. The DNA for the CDR3 is TGTGCCAGCAGCTCTCTCAGCGACGGCTATGGCTACACCTTC.

The chain couples TRBV12-3 or TRBV12-4 to TRBJ2-3; D might be TRBD2 (5 bases). The CDR3 is 17 amino acids. V shed 1 base and J shed 2 bases, with 16 bases lying between them. This CDR3 is CASSLGLAGPLTDTQYF. In DNA form, the CDR3 reads TGTGCCAGCAGTTTAGGGCTGGCGGGCCCTCTCACAGATACGCAGTATTTT.

V gene TRBV4-3 combines with J gene TRBJ2-7; 7 bases agree with TRBD2. Germline V gives CDR1 LGHNA, CDR2 YSLEER. V was clipped by 0 bases and J by 6 bases; unmatched bases: 5. This CDR3 is built from 14 residues. This chain's CDR3 is CASSQEVGGVEQYF. The CDR3 DNA reads as TGCGCCAGCAGCCAAGAAGTGGGAGGGGTCGAGCAGTACTTC.

This clonotype occurred many times. The rearrangement links TRBV7-2 to TRBJ2-7; D is perhaps TRBD1 (6 bases). V was trimmed by 1 base and J by 0 bases, leaving 13 bases between them. The germline V gene encodes CDR1 SGHTA and CDR2 FQGNSA. There are 16 residues in the CDR3. CDR3 loop: CASSLVLDSSSYEQYF. The CDR3 bases are TGTGCCAGCAGCTTAGTACTGGACAGTTCCTCCTACGAGCAGTACTTC.

Many counts were recorded for this clonotype. The chain links TRBV7-2 to TRBJ2-7; 9 nucleotides line up with TRBD2. Trimming cost V 5 bases and J 3 bases; bases outside gene matches: 5. This CDR3 is built from 14 residues. CDR1 and CDR2 from the germline V gene are SGHTA and FQGNSA. CDR3 sequence reads: CASSPRGGIYEQYV. In DNA, the CDR3 is TGTGCCAGCAGCCCGCGGGGGGGCATCTACGAGCAGTACGTC.